This is a list of T cell receptor beta chains from one sample in a study of cytomegalovirus exposure and HLA in healthy donors. TCRdb's table, derived via immunoSEQ multiplex PCR, lists solely in-frame clones and lacks some. The data show 200,000 or so clones, with approximately 84% seen just once and 3.8% held by the top ten. Material for sequencing was PBMCs. These receptors were obtained from a man aged 50-60 years in good health and CMV-seronegative. Both conserved end residues are part of each CDR3. A D gene is named only where the DNA matches it firmly. Size is stated for part of the rows, as once, few or many counts, or as a class when the clone is expanded.

size	V	D	J	CDR3	DNA
NA	TRBV2	NA	TRBJ2-3	CASSVYGTQYF	TGTGCCAGCAGTGTTTACGGTACGCAGTATTTT
NA	TRBV6-6	NA	TRBJ2-7	CASLLSPLYEQYF	TGTGCCAGCCTCCTCTCTCCCCTCTACGAGCAGTACTTC
NA	TRBV4-2	TRBD2	TRBJ2-3	CASSPELAAVYTQYF	TGTGCCAGCAGCCCTGAACTAGCGGCCGTGTATACGCAGTATTTT
few	TRBV4-3	NA	TRBJ1-4	CASSQDGSGTGEKLFF	TGCGCCAGCAGCCAAGATGGTTCAGGGACTGGTGAAAAACTGTTTTTT
few	TRBV12-5	TRBD1	TRBJ2-3	CASGAGTGGHTDTQYF	TGTGCTAGTGGTGCCGGGACAGGGGGTCACACAGATACGCAGTATTTT
NA	TRBV7-2	TRBD1	TRBJ2-7	CASSPGQVGNYEQYF	TGTGCCAGCAGCCCAGGACAGGTCGGTAACTACGAGCAGTACTTC
NA	TRBV2	NA	TRBJ1-5	CASSEALRLTNNQPQHF	TGTGCCAGCAGTGAAGCGCTTAGACTCACCAATAATCAGCCCCAGCATTTT
NA	TRBV7-2	TRBD1	TRBJ2-5	CASSLPTGGIETQYF	TGTGCCAGCAGCTTACCTACAGGGGGTATAGAGACCCAGTACTTC
NA	TRBV5-5	TRBD1	TRBJ2-1	CASSFRQGFYNEQFF	TGTGCCAGCAGCTTTAGACAGGGATTCTACAATGAGCAGTTCTTC
NA	TRBV7-9	NA	TRBJ1-5	CSSSPRGSNQPQHF	TGTTCCAGCAGCCCCAGGGGAAGCAATCAGCCCCAGCATTTT
NA	TRBV7-9	NA	TRBJ2-3	CASSLTGYTDTQYF	TGTGCCAGCAGCCTAACAGGTTACACAGATACGCAGTATTTT
NA	TRBV27	NA	TRBJ1-5	CASSMTPSGGNQPQHF	TGTGCCAGCAGTATGACACCTTCCGGGGGCAATCAGCCCCAGCATTTT
NA	TRBV7-2	TRBD2	TRBJ2-1	CASSLRTSGGNNEQFF	TGTGCCAGCAGCCTCCGGACTAGCGGGGGTAACAATGAGCAGTTCTTC
NA	TRBV7-9	NA	TRBJ1-1	CASSLAGSEAFF	TGTGCCAGCAGCTTGGCCGGGTCTGAAGCTTTCTTT
NA	TRBV7-9	NA	TRBJ2-7	CASSQGTPYEQYF	TGTGCCAGCAGCCAGGGGACACCTTACGAGCAGTACTTC
NA	TRBV7-9	TRBD1	TRBJ2-3	CASSTLTGAGTDTQYF	TGTGCCAGCAGCACCCTCACAGGGGCGGGCACAGATACGCAGTATTTT
NA	TRBV7-2	TRBD2	TRBJ2-3	CASSLGLAGADTQYF	TGTGCCAGCTCCTTGGGACTAGCGGGGGCAGATACGCAGTATTTT
NA	TRBV5-6	NA	TRBJ2-4	CASSLRGLGNIQYF	TGTGCCAGCAGCTTGCGAGGCCTTGGAAACATTCAGTACTTC
NA	TRBV5-3	NA	TRBJ1-2	CARSYWLVEGTPPREGYTF	TGTGCCAGAAGCTATTGGCTAGTCGAGGGTACCCCACCCCGGGAAGGCTACACCTTC
once	TRBV11-2	NA	TRBJ1-2	CASSIGQPRTGYTF	TGTGCCAGCAGCATAGGACAACCCCGCACGGGCTACACCTTC
NA	TRBV4-2	TRBD2	TRBJ2-1	CASSTRLAGRNEQFF	TGTGCCAGCAGCACCCGACTAGCGGGGAGGAATGAGCAGTTCTTC
once	TRBV7-9	NA	TRBJ1-2	CASSWGGGITNYGYTF	TGTGCCAGCAGCTGGGGGGGAGGGATTACTAACTATGGCTACACCTTC
NA	TRBV4-2	NA	TRBJ1-4	CASSQDGAGNEKLFF	TGTGCCAGCAGCCAAGATGGGGCGGGAAATGAAAAACTGTTTTTT
NA	TRBV11-2	NA	TRBJ1-6	CASSLQGSNSPLHF	TGTGCCAGCAGCTTACAGGGAAGCAATTCACCCCTCCACTTT
NA	TRBV6-1	NA	TRBJ2-4	CASSVPGRGDIQYF	TGTGCCAGCAGTGTTCCGGGGAGGGGGGACATTCAGTACTTC
NA	TRBV30	TRBD2	TRBJ2-1	CAWRGGGSYNEQFF	TGTGCCTGGAGAGGCGGGGGCTCCTACAATGAGCAGTTCTTC
NA	TRBV5-4	TRBD1	TRBJ2-3	CASSLPNRDSTDTQYF	TGTGCCAGCAGCCTGCCAAACCGGGACAGTACAGATACGCAGTATTTT
NA	TRBV20-1	NA	TRBJ2-1	CSVRDRGQFF	TGCAGTGTGAGAGACCGGGGGCAGTTCTTC
once	TRBV5-4	TRBD2	TRBJ2-1	CASSLRGGRTYNEQFF	TGTGCCAGCAGCTTGCGGGGGGGCCGCACCTACAATGAGCAGTTCTTC
NA	TRBV29-1	NA	TRBJ1-3	CSVVGPSSGNTIYF	TGCAGCGTTGTCGGTCCAAGCTCTGGAAACACCATATATTTT
NA	TRBV11-2	NA	TRBJ2-3	CASSLVGSGARDTQYF	TGTGCCAGCAGCTTAGTAGGGTCAGGGGCCCGAGATACGCAGTATTTT
once	TRBV28	TRBD1	TRBJ1-1	CASSLFDRVNTEAFF	TGTGCCAGCAGTTTATTCGACAGGGTCAACACTGAAGCTTTCTTT
once	TRBV6-6	NA	TRBJ2-7	CATDSAGRQYF	TGTGCCACCGATTCGGCGGGGCGGCAGTACTTC
NA	TRBV9	TRBD2	TRBJ2-3	CASSVFSGATDTQYF	TGTGCCAGCAGCGTGTTTAGCGGGGCCACAGATACGCAGTATTTT
NA	TRBV5-6	TRBD1	TRBJ1-5	CASSITGAGQPQHF	TGTGCCAGCAGCATTACAGGGGCAGGTCAGCCCCAGCATTTT
NA	TRBV7-2	NA	TRBJ1-1	CASSPAGRMNTEAFF	TGTGCCAGCAGCCCCGCCGGGAGAATGAACACTGAAGCTTTCTTT
few	TRBV7-2	TRBD1	TRBJ2-5	CARAGTAKETQYF	TGTGCCAGGGCAGGGACAGCCAAAGAGACCCAGTACTTC
NA	TRBV9	NA	TRBJ1-2	CASSVGARERYGYTF	TGTGCCAGCAGCGTAGGGGCCCGGGAAAGGTATGGCTACACCTTC
NA	TRBV13	NA	TRBJ2-3	CASSFLSDTQYF	TGTGCCAGCAGCTTTTTGTCGGATACGCAGTATTTT
NA	TRBV18	TRBD1	TRBJ1-5	CASSPHDRGNQPQHF	TGTGCCAGCTCACCCCACGACAGGGGCAATCAGCCCCAGCATTTT
few	TRBV19	NA	TRBJ2-7	CASSIGQGGEQYF	TGTGCCAGTAGTATCGGGCAGGGAGGAGAGCAGTACTTC
few	TRBV6-1	NA	TRBJ2-6	CASSATGTGANVLTF	TGTGCCAGCAGCGCTACAGGGACCGGGGCCAACGTCCTGACTTTC
NA	TRBV7-2	NA	TRBJ1-5	CASSLWESGPQHF	TGTGCCAGCAGTCTTTGGGAGTCCGGGCCCCAGCATTTT
NA	TRBV18	NA	TRBJ1-2	CASSPSDSSNYGYTF	TGTGCCAGCTCACCATCGGACAGTTCTAACTATGGCTACACCTTC
few	TRBV6-5	TRBD1	TRBJ2-7	CASQRDSSYEQYF	TGTGCCAGCCAACGGGACAGCTCCTACGAGCAGTACTTC
NA	TRBV2	TRBD1	TRBJ1-2	CASTRGYYGYTF	TGTGCCAGCACCAGGGGGTACTATGGCTACACCTTC
NA	TRBV19	NA	TRBJ1-6	CASSLEGGSYNSPLHF	TGTGCCAGTAGCCTGGAGGGTGGAAGCTATAATTCACCCCTCCACTTT
NA	TRBV5-1	TRBD2	TRBJ2-1	CASSLGGSGDAYNEQFF	TGCGCCAGCAGCTTGGGGGGTAGCGGGGACGCCTACAATGAGCAGTTCTTC
NA	TRBV6-1	NA	TRBJ1-1	CASSAAGSTEAFF	TGTGCCAGCAGTGCTGCAGGAAGCACTGAAGCTTTCTTT
few	TRBV7-9	TRBD2	TRBJ2-1	CSSSRETWGKGTTQFF	TGTTCCAGCAGCCGAGAGACGTGGGGGAAAGGGACTACCCAGTTCTTC
NA	TRBV6-1	NA	TRBJ2-7	CASEGGGTSYEQYF	TGTGCCAGCGAGGGCGGTGGTACTAGCTACGAGCAGTACTTC
NA	TRBV15	TRBD1	TRBJ1-1	CATSRHRGDTEAFF	TGTGCCACCAGCAGACACAGGGGCGACACTGAAGCTTTCTTT
once	TRBV15	NA	TRBJ1-2	CATSLVTNYGYTF	TGTGCCACCAGCTTAGTCACTAACTATGGCTACACCTTC
NA	TRBV14	NA	TRBJ1-2	CASSQEVFGPSTF	TGTGCCAGCAGCCAAGAGGTCTTTGGGCCCTCCACCTTC
NA	TRBV5-1	NA	TRBJ2-7	CASVPGVGGSYEQYF	TGCGCCAGCGTCCCAGGGGTAGGAGGCTCCTACGAGCAGTACTTC